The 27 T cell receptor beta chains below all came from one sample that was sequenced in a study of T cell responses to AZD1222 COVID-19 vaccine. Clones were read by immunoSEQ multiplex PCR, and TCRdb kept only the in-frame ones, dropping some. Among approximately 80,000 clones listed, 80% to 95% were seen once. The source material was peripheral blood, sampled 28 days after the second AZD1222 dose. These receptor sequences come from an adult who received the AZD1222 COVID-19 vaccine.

The CDR3 coding sequence is TGCAGTGCCAGTGGCGGATCGGAGGGAATGAACACTGAAGCTTTCTTT. Translated, it gives CSASGGSEGMNTEAFF. The chain couples TRBV20-1 to TRBJ1-1; D remains unclear. The CDR3 has 16 residues. CDR1 is DFQATT, CDR2 SNEGSKA, per germline (reference sequence). V lost 6 bases, J lost 0 bases, and 20 bases lay in between.

CDR3 residues: CASSSTRVGSYEQYF. CDR3 bases: TGTGCCAGCAGCTCAACGAGGGTGGGGTCCTACGAGCAGTACTTC. The chain has TRBV7-9 and TRBJ2-7; the D gene is possibly TRBD2 (5 bases). From germline, CDR1 is SEHNR and CDR2 FQNEAQ (reference sequence). Trimming left V 4 bases short and J 1 base short, with 14 bases between. CDR3 length: 15 amino acids.

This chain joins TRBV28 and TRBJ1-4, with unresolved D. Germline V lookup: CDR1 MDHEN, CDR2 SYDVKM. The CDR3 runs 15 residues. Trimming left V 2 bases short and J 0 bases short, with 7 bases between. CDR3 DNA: TGTGCCAGCAGTTTAGACGCGGCAACTAATGAAAAACTGTTTTTT. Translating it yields CASSLDAATNEKLFF.

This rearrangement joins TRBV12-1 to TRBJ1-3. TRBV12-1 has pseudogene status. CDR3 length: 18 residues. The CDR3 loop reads CASSSLGYMGCSGNTIYF. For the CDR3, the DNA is TGTGCCAGCAGCTCCTTGGGCTACATGGGGTGCTCTGGAAACACCATATATTTT.

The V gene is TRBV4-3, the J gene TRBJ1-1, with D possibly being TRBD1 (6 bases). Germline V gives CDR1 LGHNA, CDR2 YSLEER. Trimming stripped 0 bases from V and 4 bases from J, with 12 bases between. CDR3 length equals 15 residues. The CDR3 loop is CASSQDRGGGTEAFF. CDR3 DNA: TGCGCCAGCAGCCAAGACAGGGGAGGGGGCACTGAAGCTTTCTTT.

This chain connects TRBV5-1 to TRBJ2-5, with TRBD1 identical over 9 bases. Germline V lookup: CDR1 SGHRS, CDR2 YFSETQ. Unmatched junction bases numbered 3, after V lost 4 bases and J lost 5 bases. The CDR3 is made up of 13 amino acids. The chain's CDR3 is CASSIGQGETQYF. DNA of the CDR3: TGCGCCAGCAGCATAGGACAGGGGGAGACCCAGTACTTC.

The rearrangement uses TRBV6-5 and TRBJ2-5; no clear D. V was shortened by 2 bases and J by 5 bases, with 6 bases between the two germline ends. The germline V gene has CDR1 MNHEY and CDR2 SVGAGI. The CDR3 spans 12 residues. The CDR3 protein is CASSYRRETQYF. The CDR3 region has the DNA TGTGCCAGCAGTTACAGACGCGAGACCCAGTACTTC.

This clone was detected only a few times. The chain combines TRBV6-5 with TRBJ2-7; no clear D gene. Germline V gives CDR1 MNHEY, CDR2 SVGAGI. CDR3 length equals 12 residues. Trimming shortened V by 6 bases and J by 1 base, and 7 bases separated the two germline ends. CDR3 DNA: TGTGCCAGCAGGGCTGTTTCCTACGAGCAGTACTTC. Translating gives CASRAVSYEQYF.

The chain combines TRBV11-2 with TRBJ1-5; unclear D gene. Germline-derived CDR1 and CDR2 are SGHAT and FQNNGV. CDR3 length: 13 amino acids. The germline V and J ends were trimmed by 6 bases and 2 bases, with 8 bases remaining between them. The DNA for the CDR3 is TGTGCCAGCAGTCATGTAGGCAATCAGCCCCAGCATTTT. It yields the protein CASSHVGNQPQHF.

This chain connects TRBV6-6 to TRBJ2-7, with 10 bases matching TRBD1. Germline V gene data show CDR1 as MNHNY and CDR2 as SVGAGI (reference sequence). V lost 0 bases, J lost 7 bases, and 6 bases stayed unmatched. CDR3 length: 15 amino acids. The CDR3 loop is CASSYSRTGGLEQYF. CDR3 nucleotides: TGTGCCAGCAGTTACTCGAGGACAGGGGGTCTGGAGCAGTACTTC.

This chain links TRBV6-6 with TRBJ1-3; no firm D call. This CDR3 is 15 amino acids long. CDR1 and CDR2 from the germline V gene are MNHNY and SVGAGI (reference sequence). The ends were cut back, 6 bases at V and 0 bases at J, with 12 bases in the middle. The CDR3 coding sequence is TGTGCCAGCAGCTCCGCACTGGGCTCTGGAAACACCATATATTTT. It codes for CASSSALGSGNTIYF.

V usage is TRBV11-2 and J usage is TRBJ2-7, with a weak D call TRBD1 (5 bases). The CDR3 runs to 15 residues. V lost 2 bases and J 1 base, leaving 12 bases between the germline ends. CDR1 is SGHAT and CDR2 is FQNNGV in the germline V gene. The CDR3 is CASSLSRVESYEQYF. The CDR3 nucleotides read TGTGCCAGCAGCTTAAGCAGGGTAGAGTCCTACGAGCAGTACTTC. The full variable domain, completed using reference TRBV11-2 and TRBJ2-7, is EAGVAQSPRYKIIEKRQSVAFWCNPISGHATLYWYQQILGQGPKLLIQFQNNGVVDDSQLPKDRFSAERLKGVDSTLKIQPAKLEDSAVYLCASSLSRVESYEQYFGPGTRLTVT.

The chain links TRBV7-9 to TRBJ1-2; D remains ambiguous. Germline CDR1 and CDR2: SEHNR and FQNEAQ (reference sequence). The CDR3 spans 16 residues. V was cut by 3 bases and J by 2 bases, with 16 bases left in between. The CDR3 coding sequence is TGTGCCAGCAGCTTTCTCACCGGGCGTAGAAACTATGGCTACACCTTC. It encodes CASSFLTGRRNYGYTF.

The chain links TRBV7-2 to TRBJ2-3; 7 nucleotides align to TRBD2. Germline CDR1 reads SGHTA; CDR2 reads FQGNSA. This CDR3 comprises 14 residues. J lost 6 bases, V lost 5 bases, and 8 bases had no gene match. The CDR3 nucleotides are TGTGCCAGCAGCCCACTAGCGATAAGGGATACGCAGTATTTT. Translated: CASSPLAIRDTQYF.

The CDR3 spells CASSLAGWSSYNEQFF. DNA for the CDR3: TGCGCCAGCAGCTTGGCGGGGTGGAGCTCCTACAATGAGCAGTTCTTC. The V gene is TRBV5-1, the J gene TRBJ2-1; tentative D call: TRBD2 (5 bases). This CDR3 contains 16 residues. Germline V gene data show CDR1 as SGHRS and CDR2 as YFSETQ. V was trimmed by 0 bases and J by 0 bases, leaving 10 bases between them.

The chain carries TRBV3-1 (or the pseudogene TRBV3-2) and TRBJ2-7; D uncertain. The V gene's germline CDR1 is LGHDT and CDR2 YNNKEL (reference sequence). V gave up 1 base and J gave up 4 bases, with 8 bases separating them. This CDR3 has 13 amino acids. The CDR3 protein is CASSQGYGYEQYF. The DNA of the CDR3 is TGTGCCAGCAGCCAAGGGTACGGGTACGAGCAGTACTTC.

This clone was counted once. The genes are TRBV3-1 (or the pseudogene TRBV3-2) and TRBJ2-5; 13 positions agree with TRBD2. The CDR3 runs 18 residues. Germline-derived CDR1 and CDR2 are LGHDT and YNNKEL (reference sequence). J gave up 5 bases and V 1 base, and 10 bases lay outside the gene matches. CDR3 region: CASSQAGTSGTLGETQYF. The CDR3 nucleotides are TGTGCCAGCAGCCAAGCGGGGACTAGCGGGACCCTCGGGGAGACCCAGTACTTC.

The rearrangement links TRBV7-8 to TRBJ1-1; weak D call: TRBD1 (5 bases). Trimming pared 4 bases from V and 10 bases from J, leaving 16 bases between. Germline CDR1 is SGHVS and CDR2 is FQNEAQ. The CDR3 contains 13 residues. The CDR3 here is CASSWDVEKGAFF. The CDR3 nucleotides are TGTGCCAGCAGCTGGGACGTAGAGAAGGGAGCTTTCTTT. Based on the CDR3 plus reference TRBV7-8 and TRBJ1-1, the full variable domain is GAGVSQSPRYKVAKRGQDVALRCDPISGHVSLFWYQQALGQGPEFLTYFQNEAQLDKSGLPSDRFFAERPEGSVSTLKIQRTQQEDSAVYLCASSWDVEKGAFFGQGTRLTVV.

This CDR3 is CASSPRSETQYF. The CDR3 DNA sequence: TGTGCCAGCAGCCCCAGGAGTGAGACCCAGTACTTC. The chain uses TRBV3-1 (or the pseudogene TRBV3-2) and TRBJ2-5; D not certain. V was cut by 4 bases and J by 5 bases, with 8 bases left in between. The CDR3 runs 12 residues. Looked up from germline, CDR1 is LGHDT and CDR2 is YNNKEL (reference sequence).

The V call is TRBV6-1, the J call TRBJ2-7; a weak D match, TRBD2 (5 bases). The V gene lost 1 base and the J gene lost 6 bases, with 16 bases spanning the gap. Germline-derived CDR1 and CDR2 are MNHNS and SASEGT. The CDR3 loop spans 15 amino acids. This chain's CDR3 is CASSEDGGLRREQYF. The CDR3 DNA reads TGTGCCAGCAGTGAAGATGGAGGACTCCGCCGCGAGCAGTACTTC.

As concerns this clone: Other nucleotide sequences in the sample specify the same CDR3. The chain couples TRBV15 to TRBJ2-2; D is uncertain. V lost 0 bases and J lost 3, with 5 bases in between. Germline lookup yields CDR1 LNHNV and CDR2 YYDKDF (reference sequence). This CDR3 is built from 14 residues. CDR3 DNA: TGTGCCACCAGCAGAGACAGCTACACCGGGGAGCTGTTTTTT. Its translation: CATSRDSYTGELFF.

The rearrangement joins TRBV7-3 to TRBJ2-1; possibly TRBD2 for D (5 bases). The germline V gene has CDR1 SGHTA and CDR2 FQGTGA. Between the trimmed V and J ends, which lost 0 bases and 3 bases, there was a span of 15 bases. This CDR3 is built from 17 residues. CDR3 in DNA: TGTGCCAGCAGCTTAACCGGAGGAATGGGAGACTACAATGAGCAGTTCTTC. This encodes CASSLTGGMGDYNEQFF.

CDR3 loop: CASSFGTGSTDTQYF. CDR3 in DNA: TGTGCCAGCAGTTTTGGGACAGGGAGCACAGATACGCAGTATTTT. This chain joins TRBV27 and TRBJ2-3; 9 positions match TRBD1. V shed 3 bases, J shed 0 bases, and the junction held 1 base outside the gene matches. This CDR3 has 15 residues. CDR1 is MNHEY and CDR2 is SMNVEV in the germline V gene (reference sequence).

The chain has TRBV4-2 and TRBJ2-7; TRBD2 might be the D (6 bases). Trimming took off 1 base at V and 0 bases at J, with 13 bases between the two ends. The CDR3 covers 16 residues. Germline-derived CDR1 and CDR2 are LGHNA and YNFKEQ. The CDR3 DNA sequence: TGTGCCAGCAGCCAAGTATCCGGGAGACTCTCCTACGAGCAGTACTTC. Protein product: CASSQVSGRLSYEQYF.

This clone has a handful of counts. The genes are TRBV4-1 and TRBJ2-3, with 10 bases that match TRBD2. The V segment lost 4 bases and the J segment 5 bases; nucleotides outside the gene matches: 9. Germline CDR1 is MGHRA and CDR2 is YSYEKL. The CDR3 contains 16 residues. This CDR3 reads CASSLGPSGSQDTQYF. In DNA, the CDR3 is TGCGCCAGCAGCCTGGGCCCTAGCGGGAGTCAAGATACGCAGTATTTT.

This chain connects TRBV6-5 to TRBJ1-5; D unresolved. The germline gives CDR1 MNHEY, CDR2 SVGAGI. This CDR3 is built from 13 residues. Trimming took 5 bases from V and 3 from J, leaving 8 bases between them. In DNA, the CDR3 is TGTGCCAGCAGTAGCCGGGACAATCAGCCCCAGCATTTT. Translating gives CASSSRDNQPQHF.

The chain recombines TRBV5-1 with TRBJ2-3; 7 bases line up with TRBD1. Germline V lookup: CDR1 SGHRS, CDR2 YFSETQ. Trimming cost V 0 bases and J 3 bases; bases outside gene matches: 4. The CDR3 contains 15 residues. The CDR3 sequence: CASSLAGRGTDTQYF. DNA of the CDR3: TGCGCCAGCAGCTTGGCGGGCAGGGGGACAGATACGCAGTATTTT.